The present T cell receptor beta chain was sequenced within a study of CXCR3-negative and CXCR3-positive naive CD8 T cells. About this clonotype: Antigen unknown.

This CDR3 comprises 12 residues. CDR1 is SQVTM and CDR2 is ANQGSEA in the germline V gene. Study results and limitations: CXCR3-negative naive cells had less hydrophobic TRB CDR3s than did CXCR3-positive naive cells. The naive subsets expressed comparable surface CD5, and the authors inferred TCR strength from TRB CDR3 properties. Similar TRBV-TRBJ usage characterized naive CXCR3-negative and CXCR3-positive cells; memory cells differed.

Naive CD8+ T cells were CD45RO-CCR7+CD27+CD95-. Libraries were UMI-labeled 5' RACE TRB cDNA. TCRdb re-called the 5' RACE reads; every CDR3 protein appears as one record, without DNA. The table for this sample gives roughly 100,000 distinct CDR3 sequences. The rearrangement uses TRBV29-1 and TRBJ2-7. The specimen sequenced was naive CXCR3- CD8+ T cells from blood. Subset in this sample: CD45RO-CCR7+CD27+CD95- naive CD8+ T cells lacking CXCR3 (TNR3-). The clonotype originates from a human donor in good health. Some clones in this sample may be carry-over from other donors' samples. CDR3: CSVRPDSYEQYF.